Following are 10 T cell receptor beta chains from one sample sequenced in a study of T cells after yellow fever vaccination. TCRdb re-called the 5' RACE reads with MiXCR, one entry per CDR3 protein. Of over 35,000 distinct CDR3 sequences listed, more than 6% were seen once; the top ten hold over 9.5%. This material consisted of PBMCs, either bulk or a sorted T-cell subset (CD4+, CD8+, memory, or dextramer-sorted; not recorded which), taken 45 days after the yellow fever booster vaccination. These receptors all stem from a man aged 25-45 years who received the YFV17D yellow fever vaccine.

This clonotype was seen many times. This sequence joins TRBV20-1 and TRBJ2-3, with D perhaps given as TRBD1 or TRBD2 (5 bases each). The CDR3 runs to 18 residues. Trimming shortened V by 6 bases and J by 5 bases, and 30 bases separated the two germline ends. CDR1 DFQATT and CDR2 SNEGSKA come from the germline V gene (reference sequence). The CDR3 bases are TGCAGTGCCCCTACCTCAGACTTAGAAAAGGGGCGGGTAGATACGCAGTATTTT. Encoded protein: CSAPTSDLEKGRVDTQYF.

This clonotype appeared many times. Written as DNA, the CDR3 is TGCGCCAGCAGCTTGGCCCCGGGGAGGAACACTGAAGCTTTCTTT. This codes for CASSLAPGRNTEAFF. V usage is TRBV5-1 and J usage is TRBJ1-1; D gene ambiguous. From germline, CDR1 is SGHRS and CDR2 YFSETQ. This CDR3 is built from 15 residues. Trimming took 0 bases from V and 1 from J, leaving 10 bases between them.

This clonotype is medium-sized within its sample. The chain has TRBV11-2 and TRBJ2-1, with 10 bases fitting TRBD2. CDR3 length: 18 amino acids. Germline CDR1 SGHAT, CDR2 FQNNGV. J gave up 1 base and V 5 bases, and 11 bases lay outside the gene matches. The CDR3 coding sequence is TGTGCCAGCAGCCCCACCCTACTAGCGGGGTTTTCCTACAATGAGCAGTTCTTC. Translating it yields CASSPTLLAGFSYNEQFF.

At least ten counts were recorded for this clonotype. V usage is TRBV3-1 and J usage is TRBJ2-1; tentative D call: TRBD2 (6 bases). Germline lookup yields CDR1 LGHDT and CDR2 YNNKEL (reference sequence). Trimming pared 1 base from V and 7 bases from J, leaving 14 bases between. This CDR3 spans 15 amino acids. CDR3 bases: TGTGCCAGCAGCCAAGGACTAGGCGAAGCAAATGAGCAGTTCTTC. Translating gives CASSQGLGEANEQFF.

This clonotype was observed at least ten times. This chain links TRBV2 with TRBJ1-4, with TRBD1 matching 7 bases. Germline CDR1 reads SNHLY; CDR2 reads FYNNEI. J gave up 3 bases and V 1 base, and 2 bases lay outside the gene matches. CDR3 length equals 15 residues. The CDR3 DNA follows: TGTGCCAGCAGTGAAGGGGACAGCCCTAATGAAAAACTGTTTTTT. Encoded protein: CASSEGDSPNEKLFF.

This clonotype was seen many times. For the CDR3, the DNA is TGTGCCAGTAGCGCTGGTCGGGACAGGGTGGGAGAGACCCAGTACTTC. The encoded protein is CASSAGRDRVGETQYF. The rearrangement joins TRBV7-2 to TRBJ2-5; 9 bases fit TRBD1. Germline V gene data show CDR1 as SGHTA and CDR2 as FQGNSA. V dropped 9 bases and J dropped 4; count of bases not matched to a gene: 15. This CDR3 is built from 16 residues.

This clonotype was counted ten times or more. The V and J genes are TRBV12-3 or TRBV12-4 and TRBJ1-6, with 7 bases fitting TRBD1. J gave up 9 bases and V 7 bases, and 6 bases lay outside the gene matches. This CDR3 is built from 13 residues. CDR3: CASTRTGISPLHF. CDR3 coding DNA: TGTGCCAGCACCCGGACAGGAATTTCACCCCTCCACTTT.

This clonotype was seen only a few times. V usage is TRBV12-3 or TRBV12-4 and J usage is TRBJ2-5, with D unclear. This CDR3 contains 15 residues. Trimming stripped 6 bases from V and 1 base from J, with 15 bases between. For the CDR3, the DNA is TGTGCCAGCAGCTCCCCCGGACGGGCCCAAGAGACCCAGTACTTC. This translates into CASSSPGRAQETQYF.

The V call is TRBV20-1, the J call TRBJ2-1, with 9 bases fitting TRBD2. The CDR3 has 15 residues. The V gene end was trimmed by 5 bases and the J gene end by 8 bases; junction bases not matched to a gene: 13. CDR1 and CDR2 (germline): DFQATT, SNEGSKA (reference sequence). CDR3 nucleotide sequence: TGCAGTGCTCGAAGGCCAGCGGGAGGCTTGGATGAGCAGTTCTTC. Protein: CSARRPAGGLDEQFF.

The chain recombines TRBV18 with TRBJ2-3; D is perhaps TRBD1 or TRBD2 (7 bases each). V lost 5 bases and J 3 bases, leaving 15 bases between the germline ends. Germline CDR1 reads KGHSH; CDR2 reads LQKENI. CDR3 length equals 15 residues. CDR3 sequence: CASSVNRGGTDTQYF. The CDR3 DNA follows: TGTGCCAGCTCAGTCAACAGGGGAGGGACAGATACGCAGTATTTT. Drawing the rest from reference TRBV18 and TRBJ2-3, the complete variable domain is NAGVMQNPRHLVRRRGQEARLRCSPMKGHSHVYWYRQLPEEGLKFMVYLQKENIIDESGMPKERFSAEFPKEGPSILRIQQVVRGDSAAYFCASSVNRGGTDTQYFGPGTRLTVL.